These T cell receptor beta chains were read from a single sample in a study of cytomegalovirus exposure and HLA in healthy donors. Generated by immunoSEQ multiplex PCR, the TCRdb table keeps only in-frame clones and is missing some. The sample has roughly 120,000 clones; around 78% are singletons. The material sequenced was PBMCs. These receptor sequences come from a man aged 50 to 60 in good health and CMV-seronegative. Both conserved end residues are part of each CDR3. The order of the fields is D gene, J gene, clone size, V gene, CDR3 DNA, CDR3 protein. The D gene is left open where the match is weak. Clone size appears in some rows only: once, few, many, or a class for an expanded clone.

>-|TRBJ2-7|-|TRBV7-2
TGTGCCAGCAGCTTAATGACGGAGGTTGAGCAGTACTTC
CASSLMTEVEQYF
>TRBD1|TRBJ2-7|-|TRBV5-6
TGTGCCAGCAGCTTAGGGACAGGCACCTACGAGCAGTACTTC
CASSLGTGTYEQYF
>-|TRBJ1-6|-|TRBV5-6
TGTGCCAGCAGCTTAGGGGCCCTTTCACCCCTCCACTTT
CASSLGALSPLHF
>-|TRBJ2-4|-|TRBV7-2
TGTGCCAGCAGCTCGGGATCCGGGTCCAAAAACATTCAGTACTTC
CASSSGSGSKNIQYF
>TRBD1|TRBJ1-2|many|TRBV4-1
TGCGCCAGCAGCCACCCCCAGGGGGCCTTTTATGGCTACACCTTC
CASSHPQGAFYGYTF
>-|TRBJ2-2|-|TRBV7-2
TGTGCCAGCAGCGTTACTGCAAGCACCGGGGAGCTGTTTTTT
CASSVTASTGELFF
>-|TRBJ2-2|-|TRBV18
TGTGCCAGCTCACGCCGGACAGCGAACACCGGGGAGCTGTTTTTT
CASSRRTANTGELFF
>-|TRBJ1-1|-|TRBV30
TGTGCCTGGATTAGGAACACTGAAGCTTTCTTT
CAWIRNTEAFF
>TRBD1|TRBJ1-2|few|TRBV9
TGTGCCAGCAACCGGGACAGGGAGAGGTATGGCTACACCTTC
CASNRDRERYGYTF
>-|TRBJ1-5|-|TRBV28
TGTGCCAGCAGTGACCCGGGACACCCGAGCAATCAGCCCCAGCATTTT
CASSDPGHPSNQPQHF
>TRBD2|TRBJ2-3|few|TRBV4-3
TGCGCCAGCAGCCAAACAGGATTAGCGGGGTTCGTTACGCAGTATTTT
CASSQTGLAGFVTQYF
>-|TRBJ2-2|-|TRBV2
TGTGCCAGCAGTGATCTCCTAGCGGGGGAGCTGTTTTTT
CASSDLLAGELFF
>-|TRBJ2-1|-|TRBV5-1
TGCGCCAGCAGCTTTCCCGATGCGGTCGAGCAGTTCTTC
CASSFPDAVEQFF
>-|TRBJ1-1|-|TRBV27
TGTGCCAGCAGTTTGAATCAGGGGCGGGCTTTCTTT
CASSLNQGRAFF
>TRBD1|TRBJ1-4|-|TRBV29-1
TGCAGCGTTGAGACAGGGGGGAATGAAAAACTGTTTTTT
CSVETGGNEKLFF
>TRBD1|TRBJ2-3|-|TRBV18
TGTGCCAGCTCACCAGGGACAGGGCTAGGCACAGATACGCAGTATTTT
CASSPGTGLGTDTQYF
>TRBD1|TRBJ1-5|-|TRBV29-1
TGCAGCGTTGGGACAGGGGAAACTAATAGCAATCAGCCCCAGCATTTT
CSVGTGETNSNQPQHF